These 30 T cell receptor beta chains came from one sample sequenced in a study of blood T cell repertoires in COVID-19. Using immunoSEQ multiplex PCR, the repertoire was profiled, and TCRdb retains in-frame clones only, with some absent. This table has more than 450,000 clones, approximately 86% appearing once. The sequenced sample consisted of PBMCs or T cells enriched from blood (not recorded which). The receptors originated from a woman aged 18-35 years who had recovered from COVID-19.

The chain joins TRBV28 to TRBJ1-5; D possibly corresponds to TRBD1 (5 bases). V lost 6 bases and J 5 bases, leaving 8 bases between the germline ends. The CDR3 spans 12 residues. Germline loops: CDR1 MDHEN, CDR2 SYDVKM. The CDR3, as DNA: TGTGCCAGCAGGGGGCCGTATCAGCCCCAGCATTTT. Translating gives CASRGPYQPQHF.

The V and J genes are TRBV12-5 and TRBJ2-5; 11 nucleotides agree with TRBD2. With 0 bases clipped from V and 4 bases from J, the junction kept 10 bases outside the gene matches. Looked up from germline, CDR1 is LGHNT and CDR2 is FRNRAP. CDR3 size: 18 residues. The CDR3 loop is CASGLVLNSGGALETQYF. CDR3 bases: TGTGCTAGTGGTTTGGTGCTAAATAGCGGGGGGGCCTTAGAGACCCAGTACTTC.

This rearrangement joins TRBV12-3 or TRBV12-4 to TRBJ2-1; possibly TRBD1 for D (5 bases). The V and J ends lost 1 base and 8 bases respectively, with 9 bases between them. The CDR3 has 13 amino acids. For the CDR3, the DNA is TGTGCCAGCAGTTTAGGCGAAGGGGATGAGCAGTTCTTC. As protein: CASSLGEGDEQFF.

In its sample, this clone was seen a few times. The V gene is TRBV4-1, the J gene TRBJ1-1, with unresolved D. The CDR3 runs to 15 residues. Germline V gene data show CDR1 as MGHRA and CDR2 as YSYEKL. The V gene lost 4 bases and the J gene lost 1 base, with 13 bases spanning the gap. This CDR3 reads CASSRLPSGNTEAFF. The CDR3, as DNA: TGCGCCAGCAGCCGATTACCTTCAGGGAACACTGAAGCTTTCTTT.

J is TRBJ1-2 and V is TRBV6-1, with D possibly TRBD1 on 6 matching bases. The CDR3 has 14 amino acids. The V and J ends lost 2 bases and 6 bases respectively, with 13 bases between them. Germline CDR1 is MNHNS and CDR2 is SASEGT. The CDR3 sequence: CASSESVGADGYTF. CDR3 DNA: TGTGCCAGCAGTGAATCGGTGGGGGCGGATGGCTACACCTTC.

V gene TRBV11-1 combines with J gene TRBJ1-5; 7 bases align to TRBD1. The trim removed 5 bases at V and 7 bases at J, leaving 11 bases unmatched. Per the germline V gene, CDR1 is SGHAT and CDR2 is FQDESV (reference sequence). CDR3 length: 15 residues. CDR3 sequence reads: CASSLGGGGSQPQHF. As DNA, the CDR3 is TGTGCCAGCAGCCTAGGGGGCGGGGGCAGCCAGCCCCAGCATTTT.

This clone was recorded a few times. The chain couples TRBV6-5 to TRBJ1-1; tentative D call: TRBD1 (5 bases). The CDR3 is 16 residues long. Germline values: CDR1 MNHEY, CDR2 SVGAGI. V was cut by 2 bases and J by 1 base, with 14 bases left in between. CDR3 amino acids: CASSYGVEQANTEAFF. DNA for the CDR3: TGTGCCAGCAGTTACGGGGTAGAACAGGCGAACACTGAAGCTTTCTTT.

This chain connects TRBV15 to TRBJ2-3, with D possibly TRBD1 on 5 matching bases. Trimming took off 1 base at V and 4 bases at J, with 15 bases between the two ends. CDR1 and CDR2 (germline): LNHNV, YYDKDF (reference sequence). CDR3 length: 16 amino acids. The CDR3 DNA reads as TGTGCCACCAGCAGAGGGTGGGGCAGGGCGGCAGATACGCAGTATTTT. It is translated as CATSRGWGRAADTQYF.

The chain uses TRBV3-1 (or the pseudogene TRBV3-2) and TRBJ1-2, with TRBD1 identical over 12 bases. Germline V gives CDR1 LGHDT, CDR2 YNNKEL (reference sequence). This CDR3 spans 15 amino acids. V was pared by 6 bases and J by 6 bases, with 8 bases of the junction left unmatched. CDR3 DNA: TGTGCCAGCAGGGCCGGGACAGGGGGCACGCATGGCTACACCTTC. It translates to CASRAGTGGTHGYTF.

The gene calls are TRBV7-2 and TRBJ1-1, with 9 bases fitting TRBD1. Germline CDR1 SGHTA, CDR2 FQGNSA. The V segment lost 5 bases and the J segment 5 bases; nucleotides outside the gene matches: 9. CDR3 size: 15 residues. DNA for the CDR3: TGTGCCAGCAGCCCCACAGGGGGCCGAGGTACTGAAGCTTTCTTT. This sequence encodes CASSPTGGRGTEAFF.

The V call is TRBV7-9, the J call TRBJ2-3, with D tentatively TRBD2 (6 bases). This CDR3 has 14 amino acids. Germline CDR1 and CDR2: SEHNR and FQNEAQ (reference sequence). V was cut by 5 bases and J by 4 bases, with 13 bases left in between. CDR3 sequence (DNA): TGTGCCAGCAGCCCTACTAGCACCCCAGATACGCAGTATTTT. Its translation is CASSPTSTPDTQYF.

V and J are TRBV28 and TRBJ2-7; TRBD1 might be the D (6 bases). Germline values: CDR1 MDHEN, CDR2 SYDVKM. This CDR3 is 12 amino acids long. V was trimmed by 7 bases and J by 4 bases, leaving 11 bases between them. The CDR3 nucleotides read TGTGCCAGCACAGCCAGGGGTTACGAGCAGTACTTC. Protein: CASTARGYEQYF. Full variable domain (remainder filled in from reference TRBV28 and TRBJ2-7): DVKVTQSSRYLVKRTGEKVFLECVQDMDHENMFWYRQDPGLGLRLIYFSYDVKMKEKGDIPEGYSVSREKKERFSLILESASTNQTSMYLCASTARGYEQYFGPGTRLTVT.

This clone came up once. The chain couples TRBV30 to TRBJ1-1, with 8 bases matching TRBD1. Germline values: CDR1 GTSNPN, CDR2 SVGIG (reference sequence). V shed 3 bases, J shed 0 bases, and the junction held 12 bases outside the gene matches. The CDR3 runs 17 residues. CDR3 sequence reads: CAWRVGRGPPMNTEAFF. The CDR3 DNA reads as TGTGCCTGGAGGGTGGGCAGGGGGCCACCGATGAACACTGAAGCTTTCTTT.

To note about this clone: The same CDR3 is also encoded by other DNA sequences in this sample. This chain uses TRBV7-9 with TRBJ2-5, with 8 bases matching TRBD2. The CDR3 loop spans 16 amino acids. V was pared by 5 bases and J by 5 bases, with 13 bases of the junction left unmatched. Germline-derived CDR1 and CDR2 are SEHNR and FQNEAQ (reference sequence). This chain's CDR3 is CASSPRGGRGEETQYF. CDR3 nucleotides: TGTGCCAGCAGCCCTCGGGGGGGGCGGGGTGAGGAGACCCAGTACTTC. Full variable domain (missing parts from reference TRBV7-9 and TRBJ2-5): DTGVSQNPRHKITKRGQNVTFRCDPISEHNRLYWYRQTLGQGPEFLTYFQNEAQLEKSRLLSDRFSAERPKGSFSTLEIQRTEQGDSAMYLCASSPRGGRGEETQYFGPGTRLLVL.

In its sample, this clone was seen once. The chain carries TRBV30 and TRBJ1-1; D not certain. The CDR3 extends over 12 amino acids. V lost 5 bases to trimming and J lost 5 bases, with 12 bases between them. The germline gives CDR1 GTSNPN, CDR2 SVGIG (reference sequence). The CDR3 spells CAWGQIGTEAFF. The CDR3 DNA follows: TGTGCCTGGGGGCAGATCGGGACTGAAGCTTTCTTT.

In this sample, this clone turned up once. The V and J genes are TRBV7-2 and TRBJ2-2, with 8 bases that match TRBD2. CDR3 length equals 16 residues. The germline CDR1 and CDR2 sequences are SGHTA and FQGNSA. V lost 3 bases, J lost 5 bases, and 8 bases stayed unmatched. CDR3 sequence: CASSFKPGLETGELFF. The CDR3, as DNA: TGTGCCAGCAGCTTTAAACCGGGACTAGAAACCGGGGAGCTGTTTTTT. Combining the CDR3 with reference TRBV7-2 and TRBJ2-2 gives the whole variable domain GAGVSQSPSNKVTEKGKDVELRCDPISGHTALYWYRQSLGQGLEFLIYFQGNSAPDKSGLPSDRFSAERTGGSVSTLTIQRTQQEDSAVYLCASSFKPGLETGELFFGEGSRLTVL.

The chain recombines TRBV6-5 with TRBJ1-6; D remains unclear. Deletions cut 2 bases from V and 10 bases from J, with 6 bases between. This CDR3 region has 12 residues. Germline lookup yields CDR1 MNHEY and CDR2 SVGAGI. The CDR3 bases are TGTGCCAGCAGTTACGGAGGATCACCCCTCCACTTT. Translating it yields CASSYGGSPLHF.

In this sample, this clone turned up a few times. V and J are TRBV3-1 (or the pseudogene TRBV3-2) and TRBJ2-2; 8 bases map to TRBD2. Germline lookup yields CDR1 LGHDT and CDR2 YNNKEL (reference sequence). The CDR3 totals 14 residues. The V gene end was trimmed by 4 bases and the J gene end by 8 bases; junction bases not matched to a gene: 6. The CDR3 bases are TGTGCCAGCAGCCGCAGACTAGCGCCTGGGGAGCTGTTTTTT. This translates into CASSRRLAPGELFF.

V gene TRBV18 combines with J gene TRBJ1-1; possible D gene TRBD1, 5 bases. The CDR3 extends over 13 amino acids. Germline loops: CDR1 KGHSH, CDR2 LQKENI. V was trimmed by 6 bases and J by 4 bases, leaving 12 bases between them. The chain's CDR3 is CASSSGGGTEAFF. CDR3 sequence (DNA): TGTGCCAGCTCGTCGGGGGGGGGCACTGAAGCTTTCTTT.

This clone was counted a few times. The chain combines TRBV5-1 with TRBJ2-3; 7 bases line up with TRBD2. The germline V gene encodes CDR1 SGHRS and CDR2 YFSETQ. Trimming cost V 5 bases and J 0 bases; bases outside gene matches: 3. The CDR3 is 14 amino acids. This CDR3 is CASRGGSSTDTQYF. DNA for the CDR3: TGCGCCAGCAGGGGCGGGAGTAGCACAGATACGCAGTATTTT.

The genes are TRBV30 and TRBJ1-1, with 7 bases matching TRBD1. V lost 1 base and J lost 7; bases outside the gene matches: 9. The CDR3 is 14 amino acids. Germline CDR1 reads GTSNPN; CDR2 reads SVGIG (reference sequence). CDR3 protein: CAWSARTGRVEAFF. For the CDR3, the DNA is TGTGCCTGGAGTGCCAGGACAGGACGTGTTGAAGCTTTCTTT.

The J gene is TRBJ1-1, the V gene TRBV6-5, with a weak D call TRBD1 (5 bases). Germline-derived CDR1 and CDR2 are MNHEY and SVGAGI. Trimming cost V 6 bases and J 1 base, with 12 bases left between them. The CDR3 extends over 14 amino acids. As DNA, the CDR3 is TGTGCCAGCAGATCCCCGGGGGGGAACACTGAAGCTTTCTTT. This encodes CASRSPGGNTEAFF.

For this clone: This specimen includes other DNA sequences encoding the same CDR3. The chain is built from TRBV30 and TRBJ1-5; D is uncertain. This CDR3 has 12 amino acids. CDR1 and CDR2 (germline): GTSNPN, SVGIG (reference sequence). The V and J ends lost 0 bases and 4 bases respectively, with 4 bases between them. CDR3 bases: TGTGCCTGGAGTGTACGGAATCAGCCCCAGCATTTT. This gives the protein CAWSVRNQPQHF.

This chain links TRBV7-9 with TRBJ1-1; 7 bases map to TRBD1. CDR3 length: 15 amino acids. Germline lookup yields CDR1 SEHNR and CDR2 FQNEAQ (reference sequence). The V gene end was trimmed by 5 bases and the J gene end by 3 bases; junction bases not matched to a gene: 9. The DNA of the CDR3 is TGTGCCAGCAGCCGATTAACAGGGGAGGACACTGAAGCTTTCTTT. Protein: CASSRLTGEDTEAFF.

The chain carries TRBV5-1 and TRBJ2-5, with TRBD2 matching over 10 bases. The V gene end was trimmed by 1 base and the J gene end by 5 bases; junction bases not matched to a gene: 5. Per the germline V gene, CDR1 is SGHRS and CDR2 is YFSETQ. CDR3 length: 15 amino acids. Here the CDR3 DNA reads TGCGCCAGCAGCTTGTTAGCGGGGGGAATGGAGACCCAGTACTTC. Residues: CASSLLAGGMETQYF.

The CDR3 DNA reads TGCGCCAGCAGCCGAGGGGAGGGCAACACCGGGGAGCTGTTTTTT. Translation: CASSRGEGNTGELFF. The genes are TRBV4-1 and TRBJ2-2; 7 nucleotides align to TRBD2. Per germline, CDR1 MGHRA and CDR2 YSYEKL. With V trimmed by 4 bases and J by 2 bases, 4 bases remained unmatched. The length of the CDR3 is 15 residues.

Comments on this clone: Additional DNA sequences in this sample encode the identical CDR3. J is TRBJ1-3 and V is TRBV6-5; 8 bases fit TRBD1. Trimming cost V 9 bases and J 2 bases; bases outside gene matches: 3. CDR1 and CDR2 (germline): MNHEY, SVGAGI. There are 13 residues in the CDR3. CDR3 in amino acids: CASSTGAGNTIYF. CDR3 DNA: TGTGCCAGTTCGACAGGGGCTGGAAACACCATATATTTT.

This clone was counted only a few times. The CDR3 sequence is CASSIGQAGNEKLFF. The CDR3 nucleotides read TGTGCCAGTAGTATAGGACAGGCGGGTAATGAAAAACTGTTTTTT. V is TRBV19 and J is TRBJ1-4, with a tentative D call TRBD1 (6 bases). The CDR3 spans 15 residues. Germline lookup yields CDR1 LNHDA and CDR2 SQIVND (reference sequence). V was shortened by 1 base and J by 4 bases, with 10 bases between the two germline ends.

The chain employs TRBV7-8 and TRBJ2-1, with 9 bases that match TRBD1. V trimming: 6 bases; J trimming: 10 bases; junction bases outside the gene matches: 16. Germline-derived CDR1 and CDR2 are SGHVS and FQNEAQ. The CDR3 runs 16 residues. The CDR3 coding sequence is TGTGCCAGCAGGAAGGTCACCGGGACAGGGTACGGCGAGCAGTTCTTC. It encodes CASRKVTGTGYGEQFF.

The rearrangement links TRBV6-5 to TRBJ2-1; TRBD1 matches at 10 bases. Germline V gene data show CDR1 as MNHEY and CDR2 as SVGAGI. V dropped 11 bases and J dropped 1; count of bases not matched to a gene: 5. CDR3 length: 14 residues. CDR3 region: CAARDRGSYNEQFF. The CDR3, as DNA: TGTGCCGCGCGGGACAGGGGATCCTACAATGAGCAGTTCTTC.